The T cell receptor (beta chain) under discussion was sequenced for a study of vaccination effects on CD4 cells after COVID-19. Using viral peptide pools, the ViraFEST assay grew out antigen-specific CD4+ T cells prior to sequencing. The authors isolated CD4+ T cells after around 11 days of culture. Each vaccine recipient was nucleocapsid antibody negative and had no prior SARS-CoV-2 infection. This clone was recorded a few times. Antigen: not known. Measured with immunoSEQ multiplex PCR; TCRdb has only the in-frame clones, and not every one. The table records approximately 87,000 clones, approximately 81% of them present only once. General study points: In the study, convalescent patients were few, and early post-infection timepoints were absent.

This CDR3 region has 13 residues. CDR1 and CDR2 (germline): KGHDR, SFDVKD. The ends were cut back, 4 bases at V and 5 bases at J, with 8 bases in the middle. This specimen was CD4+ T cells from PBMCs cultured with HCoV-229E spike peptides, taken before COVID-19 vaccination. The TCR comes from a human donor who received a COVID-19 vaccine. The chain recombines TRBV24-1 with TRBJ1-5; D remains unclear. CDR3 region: CATSDRIDQPQHF. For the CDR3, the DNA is TGTGCCACCAGTGACCGAATAGATCAGCCCCAGCATTTT.